This TCR beta chain is from a study of cytomegalovirus exposure and HLA in healthy donors (dated by TCRdb to 2016 to 2017). Background on the whole study: According to an earlier analysis of 587 of the donors, about 179 million T cells yielded over 100 million unique TCR beta sequences and approximately 300 Gb of sequence data. In a later analysis, previously published TCR beta repertoires from 600 to 850 donors were re-analyzed and high-resolution HLA genotyping was added so that TCR occurrence patterns could be studied. Among about 370 genotyped donors of the cohort, an average of about 220,000 unique TCR beta nucleotide sequences was sequenced per donor, of which about 19% were non-productive. HLA typing covered class I and class II loci at four-digit resolution. The study aimed to test whether cataloging public T cell receptors could reveal signatures of past pathogen exposure. The number of typed donors differed by locus: roughly 620-640 for A, B, C, DRB1 and DQB1; 500 to 550 for DQA1; 606 for DPA1; and approximately 450 for DPB1. Rather than using new phenotypic data, the later analysis identified candidate immune exposures from TCR beta sequences and from how often those sequences occurred across donors. An early release covering around 630 HLA-typed donors comprised about 300 gigabases of sequencing data and around 86 million unique TCR sequences. A later genetic analysis used genome-wide SNP genotypes for about 55% of the 666 donors, treating that subset as a discovery cohort. The study used immunosequencing to profile the T cell repertoires of approximately 630 subjects and linked those repertoires to cytomegalovirus serostatus. Of the approximately 400 genotyped donors, roughly 85% fell in the genetic ancestry cluster associated with self-reported Caucasian donors. An earlier analysis of roughly 580 of the donors used high-throughput TCR beta sequencing to judge whether each TCR beta V gene segment behaved as functional or pseudogenic. Donor age, sex, ethnicity and CMV serostatus were compiled alongside the repertoire data. Every repertoire in the discovery cohort had been generated on one and the same sequencing platform. Besides the first cohort of roughly 660 subjects, a separate validation cohort made up of over 100 different subjects was used. Five DR-DQ haplotypes were handled as single units for association and clustering because linkage in the cohort was strong. High-throughput TCR immunosequencing, statistical association of individual TCRs with disease status, and machine learning were combined to predict cytomegalovirus infection status. General findings and caveats noted by the study authors: The classifier was reported to diagnose cytomegalovirus status with high specificity and sensitivity in both the original cohort and the validation cohort. In a later analysis, several top co-occurrence clusters were reported to appear linked to parvovirus B19, influenza, CMV and Epstein-Barr virus. In the study, 150 to 200 TCR beta chains were listed as associated with cytomegalovirus. In a later analysis, the rate of TCR association differed among HLA loci, with DRB1 alleles having the most associated TCRs and HLA-C alleles having the fewest. For the cohort, immune exposure information was limited to CMV serostatus. Because the 87-base-pair reads could not distinguish some IMGT-functional V segments, including TRBV6-2 and TRBV6-3, those segments were excluded. This cohort had only TCR beta chains sequenced, and the lack of alpha or paired-chain data limited which features could be detected. Because counts were too low, seventeen rarely observed V segments, including chromosome 9 orphons, were excluded from the earlier analysis of some 540 of the donors. A few of the identified cytomegalovirus-associated TCR beta chains were confirmed in vitro to be specific for cytomegalovirus antigens. A later genetic analysis associated a missense DCLRE1C variant with V-gene and J-gene trimming of TCR beta chains, and an independent cohort replicated the association. Compared with the 666-donor mean, donors in an Asian-associated ancestry cluster had fewer N-insertions in productive TCRs, according to a later genetic analysis. Linkage disequilibrium might explain the correlated functional status among segregating V segments, but an unknown experimental factor could not be ruled out. Most TCR sequences were seen in very few donors, while some public TCRs were found in many individuals. A later analysis found that most CMV-associated TCR beta chains appeared HLA-restricted, with HLA associations seemingly driven largely by CMV exposure. In an earlier analysis of around 600 of the donors, most TCR beta V segments were observed in productive rearrangements about 87% or about 30% of the time, broadly matching IMGT annotations. Sequencing depth was assumed to be roughly uniform across donors in the presence/absence analyses, though that assumption may not hold. Strong co-occurrence of HLA alleles, especially DR and DQ, made assigning TCR associations to individual alleles difficult. It was suggested by the authors that the approach could potentially be generalized to other disease states and immunological phenotypes. Because HLA typing was unavailable for some donors at each locus, only the typed subset was used in association tests. In a later analysis, some 18,000 TCR beta sequences were associated with specific HLA alleles at a false discovery rate of 0.05. A later analysis found that HLA-associated TCR beta chains were more clonally expanded and had lower generation probabilities than equally common non-associated chains. A cluster of highly shared sequence variants was judged likely to be a technical artifact of the sequencing pipeline. A further reported finding was that TCR beta sequences accurately predicted the HLA-A and HLA-B alleles for most subjects in the first cohort.

In total, roughly 710 healthy bone marrow donors made up the cohort. At the time of sampling, every cohort member was nominally healthy, though immune exposures that went unrecorded were likely present. The donor was CMV seronegative and was included in the group of hundreds of seronegative cohort members. Every donor gave a peripheral blood sample, and the peripheral blood mononuclear cells from that sample were used for TCR beta sequencing. The Qiagen DNeasy Blood Extraction Kit was used to extract genomic DNA from the blood cell samples. Including the terminal cysteine and phenylalanine, the CDR3 comprises 14 residues. The entry retains the CDR3 DNA only, 42 bases that are in frame from base 1. The CDR1 and CDR2 encoded by the germline V gene are MDHEN and SYDVKM. The V and J ends are trimmed by 3 bases and 4 bases, leaving 13 bases between them. This clone was observed a handful of times. Its recognized antigen is unknown. No base quality information exists; no much larger clone differs at one position.

Library creation used the immunoSEQ multiplex PCR assay. For the multiplex PCR, a mixture combining 60 forward primers for TCR Vbeta segments and 13 reverse primers for TCR Jbeta segments was used. Amplification of the CDR3 region of rearranged TCR beta genes was performed with a multiplex PCR assay on genomic DNA. On the Illumina HiSeq System, the amplified TCR beta libraries were sequenced as 87-base-pair reads. The authors processed their data as follows. A later analysis tallied approximately 87 million unique TCR beta chains across the 660 or so repertoires, and roughly 11 million of those chains were shared by two or more donors. Raw reads were error-corrected and collapsed into unique sequences with a nearest-neighbor algorithm that merged closely related sequences to remove PCR and sequencing errors. CDR3 sequences were aligned to IMGT reference sequences to assign V, D and J gene segments. For a sequence to be retained, at least a six-nucleotide match to both a V gene segment and a J gene segment was required. Rearrangements were classified as productive when the CDR3 lacked stop codons and remained in frame with V and J, and all other rearrangements were classified as non-productive. CDR3 was defined according to IMGT convention as the region running from the second conserved V-encoded cysteine to the conserved J-encoded phenylalanine. The earlier analysis of some 600 of the donors excluded sequences that lacked an unambiguous match to a single V gene segment. In an earlier analysis of roughly 500 of the donors, V segments were called functional above 56.7% productive rearrangements and were called segregating when the between-donor standard deviation exceeded 5%. A statistical classification framework was built for diagnosing cytomegalovirus status from the catalog of TCR beta chain sequences. A later analysis assigned V and J genes by comparing TCR nucleotide sequences with IMGT/GENE-DB human TR gene sequences. Using the TCRdist pipeline, a later analysis assigned CDR3 sequences along with most-parsimonious VDJ recombination scenarios. In a later analysis, each TCR beta chain was defined by its CDR3 amino acid sequence together with its V-gene family, and reads lacking a unique V-gene family were excluded. A later analysis removed roughly 590 highly shared, low-generation-probability nucleotide sequences to deal with suspected cross-contamination and a sequencing artifact. A later analysis calculated a clonal expansion index for each public chain from normalized within-repertoire ranks of inferred template counts. Generation probabilities in a later analysis came from a VDJ recombination model fitted to out-of-frame rearrangements, and those results were checked against IGoR. In a later analysis, TCR-TCR, TCR-HLA and TCR-CMV co-occurrence was scored with hypergeometric tests, and a repertoire-size bias correction was applied to TCR pairs. A later analysis estimated false discovery rates by permuting HLA or CMV assignments 20 times. A later analysis grouped co-occurring TCRs with DBSCAN, adding TCRdist sequence similarity when clustering within HLA-allele-positive subsets. Repertoires with fewer than 30,000 or more than 120,000 public chains were left out of co-occurrence clustering, as were five repertoires with anomalous nucleotide sharing. This immuneACCESS table, as held by TCRdb, lists in-frame sequences with V and J called but not all clones. Of the missing ones, under half trace to an unresolved V gene in checked studies; the others have no known cause. V and J calls and clone size are copied from that table; D and trimming were computed from the DNA. The sample profile shows roughly 99,000 clones; more than 70% of them were found once. The ten largest clones add up to about 2% of the sample.

The chain is made from TRBV28 and TRBJ2-7; TRBD2 is perhaps the D gene, given 6 matching bases. Input material: PBMCs. The sequence was obtained from a young man in good health and CMV-seronegative. The DNA is TGTGCCAGCAGTTTTGCGGGGCACGGATACGAGCAGTACTTC. Translated, this is CASSFAGHGYEQYF.